This T cell receptor beta chain was identified during a study of blood T cell repertoires in COVID-19. Overall study: Donors in the United States, Italy and Spain gave samples during acute or convalescent COVID-19. Sources were T cells, B-cell-depleted T cells, or PBMCs; the material itself was cDNA or gDNA.

How the authors handled the data: Amplified reference gene primers provided the basis for estimating nucleated cell counts. Repertoires were generated with immunoSEQ multiplex PCR, while TCRdb's copy carries only in-frame clones and drops some. The DNA gave D and trimming, while V, J and clone size come from that table. The table lists about 380,000 clones, 81% of them singletons. Germline lookup yields CDR1 SGHVS and CDR2 FNYEAQ. With 1 base clipped from V and 7 bases from J, the junction kept 4 bases outside the gene matches. This CDR3 contains 15 residues. The sequencing sample was made of peripheral blood. The genes are TRBV7-6 and TRBJ1-4; 9 positions match TRBD1. The receptor's source is a human donor with acute or convalescent COVID-19. The donor label of this sample is uncertain. DNA for the CDR3: TGTGCCAGCAGCTTAGAACAGGGGGCGGTTGAAAAACTGTTTTTT. Its protein product is CASSLEQGAVEKLFF. Complete variable domain (other parts from reference TRBV7-6 and TRBJ1-4): GAGVSQSPRYKVTKRGQDVALRCDPISGHVSLYWYRQALGQGPEFLTYFNYEAQQDKSGLPNDRFSAERPEGSISTLTIQRTEQRDSAMYRCASSLEQGAVEKLFFGSGTQLSVL.